This is a list of T cell receptor beta chains from one sample in a study of shared clonotypes between healthy human individuals. Assay: immunoSEQ multiplex PCR; the TCRdb copy retains only in-frame clones and omits some. This sample has almost 700,000 clones, with about 90% found just once. The sample taken for sequencing was naive CD8+ T cells sorted from blood. These receptors were collected from a man aged 30 to 39 in good health. Both conserved end residues are part of each CDR3. A D gene is named only where the DNA matches it firmly. Clone sizes are given selectively: once, few, many, or a class where the clone is expanded.

D	V	J	size	DNA	CDR3
TRBD2	TRBV7-9	TRBJ2-1	NA	TGTGCCAGCAGCGCACGCGGGAGTAGATACAATGAGCAGTTCTTC	CASSARGSRYNEQFF
NA	TRBV7-9	TRBJ1-1	NA	TGTGCCAGCAGCCCGCCGGGGACGAACACTGAAGCTTTCTTT	CASSPPGTNTEAFF
NA	TRBV4-1	TRBJ2-1	NA	TGCGCCAGCAGCCAAGAGAGTCTAGCGAGGGCCGGGGGGTTCTTC	CASSQESLARAGGFF
NA	TRBV15	TRBJ2-1	NA	TGTGCCACCAGTGGGCAGGGGTCCTACAATGAGCAGTTCTTC	CATSGQGSYNEQFF
NA	TRBV7-9	TRBJ1-2	NA	TGTGCCAGCAGCTTAGGTCAGGACTATGGCTACACCTTC	CASSLGQDYGYTF
TRBD2	TRBV2	TRBJ2-2	once	TGTGCCAGCAGTGAAGCTCCGGCGGGAGGACTCACCGGGGAGCTGTTTTTT	CASSEAPAGGLTGELFF
NA	TRBV11-2	TRBJ2-5	NA	TGTGCCAGCAGCCGGGACCGAAACCAAGAGACCCAGTACTTC	CASSRDRNQETQYF
TRBD2	TRBV27	TRBJ2-7	NA	TGTGCCAGCAGTTCCATCACTACTAGCGGGAGGTCCAACGAGCAGTACTTC	CASSSITTSGRSNEQYF
TRBD1	TRBV5-6	TRBJ1-3	NA	TGTGCCAGCAGCTACGGGACAGCCGGAAACACCATATATTTT	CASSYGTAGNTIYF
NA	TRBV4-1	TRBJ2-7	NA	TGCGCCAGCAGCCACACTAGCTTCGGCGAGCAGTACTTC	CASSHTSFGEQYF
TRBD1	TRBV6-6	TRBJ1-2	once	TGTGCCAGCAGGCAGGGGGAAGGGATTAACTATGGCTACACCTTC	CASRQGEGINYGYTF
TRBD1	TRBV7-9	TRBJ2-7	NA	TGTGCCAGCAGCTACGGGACAGGGGAGTCCTACGAGCAGTACTTC	CASSYGTGESYEQYF
NA	TRBV4-3	TRBJ2-2	NA	TGCGCCAGCAGCCAAGATAGGGGGGATTGGACCGGGGAGCTGTTTTTT	CASSQDRGDWTGELFF
TRBD2	TRBV27	TRBJ2-1	NA	TGTGCCAGCTCCCGGCGCGGGAGGGTATACAATGAGCAGTTCTTC	CASSRRGRVYNEQFF
TRBD1	TRBV19	TRBJ1-5	NA	TGTGCCACACGGGACAGGCTTTATGATCAGCCCCAGCATTTT	CATRDRLYDQPQHF
TRBD1	TRBV29-1	TRBJ2-1	NA	TGCAGCGTTGAAGGGACAGGGGCAACGGATGAGCAGTTCTTC	CSVEGTGATDEQFF
NA	TRBV11-2	TRBJ2-7	few	TGTGCCAGCAGCTTCGCGCAGGGCTACGAGCAGTACTTC	CASSFAQGYEQYF
TRBD1	TRBV15	TRBJ2-7	NA	TGTGCCACCATGGCAGGGGGTGGCGAGCAGTACTTC	CATMAGGGEQYF
NA	TRBV7-9	TRBJ2-5	NA	TGTGCCAGCAGCTCGCAAGATAACCAGTACTTC	CASSSQDNQYF
NA	TRBV27	TRBJ2-7	few	TGTGCCAGCAGCTCTAGCTCCTACGAGCAGTACTTC	CASSSSSYEQYF
TRBD1	TRBV9	TRBJ1-4	NA	TGTGCCAGCAGCTCCTGGACAGGGCTTAATGAAAAACTGTTTTTT	CASSSWTGLNEKLFF
NA	TRBV5-1	TRBJ2-7	once	TGCGCCAGCAGCTTGTACGGATACGAGCAGTACTTC	CASSLYGYEQYF
TRBD1	TRBV13	TRBJ2-7	NA	TGTGCCAGCCAGTTCAGGACAGGGTCCTACGAGCAGTACTTC	CASQFRTGSYEQYF
TRBD2	TRBV25-1	TRBJ2-5	NA	TGTGCCAGCAGTGAACTACTAGCGGGAGGAGAGACCCAGTACTTC	CASSELLAGGETQYF
NA	TRBV9	TRBJ1-2	few	TGTGCCAGCAGCCCGACGGAGGGGGGGGTTCACTATGGCTACACCTTC	CASSPTEGGVHYGYTF
NA	TRBV7-8	TRBJ1-3	NA	TGTGCCAGCAGCTCTCCACGGGACACCTCTGGAAACACCATATATTTT	CASSSPRDTSGNTIYF
NA	TRBV13	TRBJ2-3	NA	TGTGCCAGCAGCTTAACACTATGGGACCTCCCAGATACGCAGTATTTT	CASSLTLWDLPDTQYF
NA	TRBV7-9	TRBJ2-7	NA	TGTGCCAGCAGCCCGCCCACTTCCTCCTACGAGCAGTACTTC	CASSPPTSSYEQYF
NA	TRBV6-5	TRBJ2-5	few	TGTGCCAGCACTCCCGCGATGGATTCACAAGAGACCCAGTACTTC	CASTPAMDSQETQYF
NA	TRBV28	TRBJ1-4	NA	TGTGCCAGCACCAGACGGAAAACTAATGAAAAACTGTTTTTT	CASTRRKTNEKLFF
NA	TRBV2	TRBJ2-7	NA	TGTGCCAGCAGTGTCCAGAACTACGAGCAGTACTTC	CASSVQNYEQYF
NA	TRBV10-3	TRBJ2-7	NA	TGTGCCATCAGTGAGTCGAGGTCTAGCTACGAGCAGTACTTC	CAISESRSSYEQYF
TRBD2	TRBV5-1	TRBJ2-1	NA	TGCGCCAGCAGCTTACTAGCGGGAAACAATGAGCAGTTCTTC	CASSLLAGNNEQFF
TRBD1	TRBV5-1	TRBJ1-5	NA	TGCGCCAGCAGTCTGGGACAGGGTGTCGGTCAGCCCCAGCATTTT	CASSLGQGVGQPQHF
NA	TRBV11-2	TRBJ2-3	many	TGTGCCAGCAGCGCCTCGACAGGTCCAGATACGCAGTATTTT	CASSASTGPDTQYF
NA	TRBV29-1	TRBJ2-5	NA	TGCAGCGTTGAATATTTTCTGTTTGGGGGACAAGAGACCCAGTACTTC	CSVEYFLFGGQETQYF
NA	TRBV7-6	TRBJ2-1	NA	TGTGCCAGCCAAACTGGCGGGGTGTACAATGAGCAGTTCTTC	CASQTGGVYNEQFF
TRBD2	TRBV7-2	TRBJ2-7	NA	TGTGCCAGCAGTCTTGGACTAGCCGGAACCTACGAGCAGTACTTC	CASSLGLAGTYEQYF
NA	TRBV21-1	TRBJ1-4	NA	TGTGCCAGCAGCAAAGGGGACAGGGGAAAACTGTTTTTT	CASSKGDRGKLFF
NA	TRBV4-2	TRBJ2-7	NA	TGTGCCAGCAGCCAAGCCGGGATTGCCTACGAGCAGTACTTC	CASSQAGIAYEQYF
NA	TRBV4-1	TRBJ2-3	NA	TGCGCCAGCAGCCAAGACCGAGGGCAGGGTGTAGGCACAGATACGCAGTATTTT	CASSQDRGQGVGTDTQYF
TRBD2	TRBV7-9	TRBJ2-1	NA	TGTGCCAGCAGCCCCGTGGAGCGGGAGTTAAATGAGCAGTTCTTC	CASSPVERELNEQFF
NA	TRBV6-5	TRBJ2-7	NA	TGTGCCAGCAGTTCCCGCGGTAGCGGCCCCTACGAGCAGTACTTC	CASSSRGSGPYEQYF
NA	TRBV29-1	TRBJ1-1	NA	TGCAGCGTTGAAGGGGTGTTGCAGGGTGGCACTGAAGCTTTCTTT	CSVEGVLQGGTEAFF
NA	TRBV2	TRBJ1-4	NA	TGTGCCAGCAGTGAAGGTGGGGGATTTCCGGAAAAACTGTTTTTT	CASSEGGGFPEKLFF
NA	TRBV7-9	TRBJ1-1	NA	TGTGCCAGCAGCTTAGGGGGAGCGGGGAACACTGAAGCTTTCTTT	CASSLGGAGNTEAFF
NA	TRBV14	TRBJ2-7	NA	TGTGCCAGCAGCCAAGAGGAGGAGGGGTTCTACGAGCAGTACTTC	CASSQEEEGFYEQYF
TRBD1	TRBV9	TRBJ1-1	NA	TGTGCCAGCAGGGGGGTCCCCCGACAGGGAGAACTTAACACTGAAGCTTTCTTT	CASRGVPRQGELNTEAFF
TRBD1	TRBV25-1	TRBJ2-5	NA	TGTGCCAGCAGTGCCGGGACAGGGCCAGAGACCCAGTACTTC	CASSAGTGPETQYF
NA	TRBV1	TRBJ1-4	NA	TGCACCAGCAGTCCAGAACAAGAACCCCCGGGACAGGGAAGGGAAAAACTGTTTTTT	CTSSPEQEPPGQGREKLFF
NA	TRBV7-9	TRBJ2-7	NA	TGTGCCAGCAGCTTAGTTGGGCAGGAGCTATCCTACGAGCAGTACTTC	CASSLVGQELSYEQYF
NA	TRBV7-9	TRBJ2-1	NA	TGTGCCAGCAGCTCCGGGCCTCTTAATGAGCAGTTCTTC	CASSSGPLNEQFF
TRBD1	TRBV6-6	TRBJ1-2	NA	TGTGCCAGCAGTCCGACCCGGGACAGCAGCGGATATGGCTACACCTTC	CASSPTRDSSGYGYTF
TRBD1	TRBV5-5	TRBJ1-2	NA	TGTGCCAGCAGCAAGGGACAGGGGCTCTATGGCTACACCTTC	CASSKGQGLYGYTF
NA	TRBV7-2	TRBJ1-5	NA	TGTGCCAGCAGCCCATCATCGGGGAATCAGCCCCAGCATTTT	CASSPSSGNQPQHF